These T cell receptor beta chains were read from a single sample in a study of early T cells in non-severe SARS-CoV-2 infection. TCRdb called the 5' RACE reads again in MiXCR, with one record for every CDR3 protein. The top ten clones hold roughly 5.5% of a sample with fewer than 35,000 distinct CDR3 sequences, around 5.8% of them seen once. The sequencing sample was made of whole blood. The origin of the receptors is an adult who was a healthcare worker with PCR-confirmed SARS-CoV-2 infection or an uninfected control (not recorded which). Both conserved end residues are part of each CDR3. Fields, in order: D gene, clone size, J gene, V gene, CDR3 DNA, CDR3 protein. D genes are given only for firm matches. The size entry is marked missing in some rows and otherwise reads once, few, many or a size class.

TRBD1	many	TRBJ2-7	TRBV15	TGTGCCACCAGCAGAGATGGGCCGACAGGGTCCTACGAGCAGTACTTC	CATSRDGPTGSYEQYF
NA	many	TRBJ1-5	TRBV10-1	TGCGCCAGCAGTGAGTCTCCAAGGGAGGTATATAGCAATCAGCCCCAGCATTTT	CASSESPREVYSNQPQHF
TRBD1	few	TRBJ1-6	TRBV7-9	TGTGCCAGCAGCTCCGGGACAGGTTCGGGTTCACCCCTCCACTTT	CASSSGTGSGSPLHF
TRBD2	few	TRBJ2-4	TRBV7-2	TGTGCCAGCAGCCTTAGGACTAGCGGACAAAACATTCAGTACTTC	CASSLRTSGQNIQYF
NA	many	TRBJ2-1	TRBV4-1	TGCGCCAGCAGCCAAGGTCCTAGGACCGGCTACAATGAGCAGTTCTTC	CASSQGPRTGYNEQFF
NA	NA	TRBJ2-4	TRBV18	TGTGCCAGCTCACCCCAGGCGGCCAAAAACATTCAGTACTTC	CASSPQAAKNIQYF
TRBD2	many	TRBJ2-7	TRBV4-2	TGTGCCAGCAGCCAAGACCCTCTAGCGGAGCCCTACGAGCAGTACTTC	CASSQDPLAEPYEQYF
NA	many	TRBJ1-1	TRBV2	TGTGCCAGCAGTGAGGAGGGCGCGGGCACTGAAGCTTTCTTT	CASSEEGAGTEAFF
NA	few	TRBJ2-3	TRBV5-1	TGCGCCAGCAGCTTGGGAGGAGTCGGCACAGATACGCAGTATTTT	CASSLGGVGTDTQYF
NA	many	TRBJ1-2	TRBV28	TGTGCCAGCTTTGAAGGTGCGCGACATGGCTACACCTTC	CASFEGARHGYTF
NA	many	TRBJ2-5	TRBV6-5	TGTGCCAGCAGCCCCGGGGAGGGGGCGTGGGAGACCCAGTACTTC	CASSPGEGAWETQYF
TRBD2	few	TRBJ2-3	TRBV5-1	TGCGCCAGCAGCACCGGGACTACTTCACACACAGATACGCAGTATTTT	CASSTGTTSHTDTQYF
TRBD2	NA	TRBJ2-3	TRBV7-2	TGTGCCAGCAGCTTAGAGGTCCTAGCGGGAGCCGCAGATACGCAGTATTTT	CASSLEVLAGAADTQYF
TRBD1	many	TRBJ2-3	TRBV28	TGTGCCAGCAGTCAGGGGGGGCCCGGGACAGGGGTCTTGTGGCGCACAGATACGCAGTATTTT	CASSQGGPGTGVLWRTDTQYF
NA	many	TRBJ2-5	TRBV11-2	TGTGCCAGCAGCTTAGGCAGAAACCAAGAGACCCAGTACTTC	CASSLGRNQETQYF
NA	NA	TRBJ2-1	TRBV19	TGTGCCAGTAGTATAGATCGCCAAGCGGGTGAGCAGTTCTTC	CASSIDRQAGEQFF
NA	many	TRBJ1-1	TRBV28	TGTGCCAGCAGTTTAGCACAGGCGAACACTGAAGCTTTCTTT	CASSLAQANTEAFF
TRBD1	many	TRBJ1-5	TRBV7-8	TGTGCCAGCAGCTTTGAGACAGGGGGCAATCAGCCCCAGCATTTT	CASSFETGGNQPQHF